This T cell receptor (beta chain) was profiled in a study of T cells in localized non-small cell lung cancer. Study findings and constraints: Paired adjacent lung recovered a median about 60 of the top 100 tumor clones. Higher blood T cell density tracked longer overall survival. Tumor trailed uninvolved adjacent lung in T cell clonality, which peaked there. Because researchers sequenced only one region of the tumor, heterogeneity is still possible.

Here immunoSEQ multiplex PCR was the method, and the copy in TCRdb shows in-frame clones only, minus some. The table lists tens of thousands of clones, approximately 94% of them singletons, with more than 0.7% in the top ten. A remark on this clone: What it binds is not known.

The material was peripheral blood, obtained before any cancer treatment. This sequence was found in a woman between 35 and 70 years old with stage I lung adenocarcinoma.

CDR3 protein: CATSRGRGYGYTF. CDR3 nucleotides: TGTGCCACCAGCAGAGGGAGGGGATATGGCTACACCTTC. This chain links TRBV15 with TRBJ1-2; D perhaps matches TRBD1 (5 bases). Germline-derived CDR1 and CDR2 are LNHNV and YYDKDF (reference sequence). The CDR3 spans 13 residues. The V end was cut by 1 base, the J end by 5 bases, with 8 bases between.